The source of this T cell receptor (beta chain) is a study of cytomegalovirus exposure and HLA in healthy donors. Study summary: In terms of ancestry, the Caucasian-associated cluster contained roughly 81% of the approximately 420 genotyped donors.

This clone has a single count. Its specificity is unknown. Different DNA sequences within this sample yield the same CDR3. Amplification used 60 Vbeta primers and 13 Jbeta primers. This table comes from immunoSEQ multiplex PCR, and its TCRdb copy is limited to in-frame clones, with some not included. The sample holds 100,000 to 150,000 clones, less than 80% seen once. CDR1 SGHTA and CDR2 FQGNSA come from the germline V gene. The germline V and J ends were trimmed by 1 base and 2 bases, with 8 bases remaining between them. The CDR3 contains 14 residues. Points from the study as a whole: For most TCR beta V segments, an earlier analysis put the productive rate at about 90% or about 30% of the time. Reportedly, diagnosis of cytomegalovirus status by the classifier showed high specificity and sensitivity.

This receptor was taken from a woman between 45 and 60 years old in good health and CMV-seronegative. The chain recombines TRBV7-2 with TRBJ1-2, with D maybe TRBD1 (5 bases). Sequenced: PBMCs. This CDR3 is CASSLGAGNYGYTF. The CDR3 region has the DNA TGTGCCAGCAGCTTAGGCGCAGGGAACTATGGCTACACCTTC. Drawing the rest from reference TRBV7-2 and TRBJ1-2, the complete variable domain is GAGVSQSPSNKVTEKGKDVELRCDPISGHTALYWYRQSLGQGLEFLIYFQGNSAPDKSGLPSDRFSAERTGGSVSTLTIQRTQQEDSAVYLCASSLGAGNYGYTFGSGTRLTVV.